This passage covers 30 T cell receptor beta chains from one sample sequenced in a study of T cells after yellow fever vaccination. TCRdb re-called the 5' RACE reads through MiXCR, storing one row per CDR3 protein. Of 450,000 to 650,000 distinct CDR3 sequences listed, about 13% were seen once; the top ten hold around 15%. This material consisted of PBMCs, taken on the day of the yellow fever booster vaccination. Receptors were obtained from a young man who received the YFV17D yellow fever vaccine.

The chain links TRBV12-3 or TRBV12-4 to TRBJ2-1; D unresolved. The CDR3 runs 13 residues. V lost 2 bases and J lost 2, with 4 bases in between. The chain's CDR3 is CASSLNAYNEQFF. CDR3 DNA: TGTGCCAGCAGTTTAAACGCCTACAATGAGCAGTTCTTC.

The chain recombines TRBV20-1 with TRBJ1-1, with D unresolved. Germline V gene data show CDR1 as DFQATT and CDR2 as SNEGSKA (reference sequence). Trimming pared 2 bases from V and 1 base from J, leaving 14 bases between. The CDR3 is made up of 15 amino acids. The CDR3 DNA reads TGCAGTGCTAGATCCACGGTGGCCGCGAACACTGAAGCTTTCTTT. As protein: CSARSTVAANTEAFF.

The CDR3: CASSLGGAGTEQFF. DNA of the CDR3: TGTGCCAGCAGCTTAGGCGGCGCGGGAACTGAGCAGTTCTTC. This chain joins TRBV7-2 and TRBJ2-1; tentative D call: TRBD2 (6 bases). V was trimmed by 1 base and J by 9 bases, leaving 13 bases between them. The germline CDR1 and CDR2 sequences are SGHTA and FQGNSA. This CDR3 is 14 amino acids long.

The V call is TRBV12-3 or TRBV12-4, the J call TRBJ1-5; D is unclear. The CDR3 totals 14 residues. Trimming took off 3 bases at V and 10 bases at J, with 16 bases between the two ends. The CDR3 spells CASSFSSGPEPQHF. The CDR3 DNA reads TGTGCCAGCAGTTTCTCCTCCGGACCTGAACCCCAGCATTTT.

The chain carries TRBV5-6 and TRBJ2-2; D unclear. V was pared by 3 bases and J by 6 bases, with 15 bases between. Per the germline V gene, CDR1 is SGHDT and CDR2 is YYEEEE. The CDR3 totals 15 residues. CDR3 DNA: TGTGCCAGCAGCTCCTCGACATTGTTTCCCGGGGAGCTGTTTTTT. Translation gives CASSSSTLFPGELFF.

This clonotype was seen a few times. The V and J genes are TRBV7-3 and TRBJ1-2; D is possibly TRBD1 (5 bases). This CDR3 contains 15 residues. Trimming took off 4 bases at V and 4 bases at J, with 16 bases between the two ends. The germline V gene encodes CDR1 SGHTA and CDR2 FQGTGA. CDR3 nucleotide sequence: TGTGCCAGCAGCTCTCAGGCAGGGTCGGGCTATGGCTACACCTTC. It is translated as CASSSQAGSGYGYTF.

This clonotype was seen ten or more times. The gene calls are TRBV7-9 and TRBJ2-5; no reliable D call. V shed 4 bases and J shed 5 bases, with 8 bases lying between them. This CDR3 has 12 amino acids. The V gene's germline CDR1 is SEHNR and CDR2 FQNEAQ (reference sequence). As DNA, the CDR3 is TGTGCCAGCAGCTCCGCCGGGGAGACCCAGTACTTC. Amino acid sequence: CASSSAGETQYF.

V usage is TRBV27 and J usage is TRBJ1-5; TRBD1 might be the D (5 bases). The germline CDR1 and CDR2 sequences are MNHEY and SMNVEV (reference sequence). The CDR3 extends over 14 amino acids. V lost 1 base and J lost 6, with 10 bases in between. The CDR3 sequence is CASSLYQGGQPQHF. In DNA, the CDR3 is TGTGCCAGCAGTTTATATCAGGGTGGTCAGCCCCAGCATTTT.

The J gene is TRBJ2-1, the V gene TRBV20-1; D unclear. Germline loops: CDR1 DFQATT, CDR2 SNEGSKA (reference sequence). The V end lost 0 bases, the J end lost 9 bases, and 9 bases lay between the germline ends. The CDR3 extends over 12 amino acids. Written as DNA, the CDR3 is TGCAGTGCTAGAGATGTTAATGTTGAGCAGTTCTTC. Residues: CSARDVNVEQFF.

This clonotype was counted between two and nine times. This rearrangement joins TRBV12-3 or TRBV12-4 to TRBJ2-5; possible D gene TRBD1, 6 bases. The V gene lost 7 bases and the J gene lost 7 bases, with 16 bases spanning the gap. The CDR3 covers 13 residues. The CDR3 DNA is TGTGCCAGCAAGATTGACAGGCCCGGGACCCAGTACTTC. This codes for CASKIDRPGTQYF.

The V gene is TRBV29-1, the J gene TRBJ1-2; maybe TRBD1 (5 bases). The germline gives CDR1 SQVTM, CDR2 ANQGSEA. V lost 3 bases and J 4 bases, leaving 9 bases between the germline ends. This CDR3 region has 12 residues. The CDR3 DNA sequence: TGCAGCGTTGAGGAGACAGTCTATGGCTACACCTTC. Translated, it gives CSVEETVYGYTF. The variable domain in full, with the rest retrieved from reference TRBV29-1 and TRBJ1-2, is SAVISQKPSRDICQRGTSLTIQCQVDSQVTMMFWYRQQPGQSLTLIATANQGSEATYESGFVIDKFPISRPNLTFSTLTVSNMSPEDSSIYLCSVEETVYGYTFGSGTRLTVV.

This clonotype was seen a handful of times. This sequence joins TRBV7-2 and TRBJ1-6, with TRBD1 identical over 8 bases. CDR3 size: 17 residues. The germline V gene encodes CDR1 SGHTA and CDR2 FQGNSA. J was trimmed by 1 base and V by 5 bases; bases with no gene match: 7. In nucleotides, the CDR3 is TGTGCCAGCAGCAACCCCGACAGGGGTTCCTATAATTCACCCCTCCACTTT. Its translation is CASSNPDRGSYNSPLHF.

This clonotype has just a few counts. This chain connects TRBV7-8 to TRBJ2-7; D ambiguous. The CDR3 spans 14 residues. Germline CDR1 reads SGHVS; CDR2 reads FQNEAQ. V lost 4 bases, J lost 5 bases, and 15 bases lay in between. CDR3 region: CASSSLGNPNEQYF. In DNA, the CDR3 is TGTGCCAGCAGCTCCCTTGGGAACCCGAACGAGCAGTACTTC.

The genes are TRBV28 and TRBJ1-2; D is uncertain. This CDR3 comprises 10 residues. Trimming pared 8 bases from V and 7 bases from J, leaving 8 bases between. Germline values: CDR1 MDHEN, CDR2 SYDVKM. CDR3 coding DNA: TGTGCCAGCGGGGAGACTGGCTACACCTTC. Translated, it gives CASGETGYTF.

In this sample, this clonotype turned up a few times. The V gene is TRBV19, the J gene TRBJ2-3; D may correspond to TRBD1 or TRBD2 (5 bases each). Germline V CDR1 and CDR2: LNHDA, SQIVND (reference sequence). V dropped 6 bases and J dropped 6 bases, with 19 bases sitting between them. The CDR3 is made up of 15 amino acids. This CDR3 is CASRPAWGFLDTQYF. In DNA form, the CDR3 reads TGTGCCAGTAGACCAGCCTGGGGGTTTTTGGATACGCAGTATTTT.

This clonotype came up a few times. The J gene is TRBJ2-2, the V gene TRBV10-1, with 10 bases fitting TRBD2. This CDR3 contains 15 residues. V shed 3 bases, J shed 7 bases, and the junction held 5 bases outside the gene matches. Germline CDR1 is WNHNN and CDR2 is SYGVQD (reference sequence). The CDR3 nucleotides are TGCGCCAGCAGTGATACTAGCGGGAATAGCGGGGAGCTGTTTTTT. The encoded protein is CASSDTSGNSGELFF.

This clonotype was seen only a few times. This rearrangement joins TRBV7-2 to TRBJ2-3; D ambiguous. The CDR3 is made up of 16 amino acids. V shed 1 base and J shed 0 bases, with 11 bases lying between them. Looked up from germline, CDR1 is SGHTA and CDR2 is FQGNSA. This chain's CDR3 is CASSLVGQTSTDTQYF. DNA for the CDR3: TGTGCCAGCAGCTTAGTCGGTCAAACCAGCACAGATACGCAGTATTTT.

As regards this clonotype: The junction does not match germline at one end; this may be a read error. The chain employs TRBV24-1 and TRBJ1-1, with D perhaps matching TRBD1 (6 bases). Germline lookup yields CDR1 KGHDR and CDR2 SFDVKD. The CDR3 length is 13 residues. The CDR3 coding sequence is TGTGCCACCAGTGACCCTGGACAGTCTGAAGCTTTATTT. It encodes CATSDPGQSEALF.

This clonotype turned up a few times. The V call is TRBV6-5, the J call TRBJ2-7; weak D call: TRBD2 (6 bases). CDR3 length: 18 residues. The germline V gene encodes CDR1 MNHEY and CDR2 SVGAGI. V was trimmed by 4 bases and J by 2 bases, leaving 24 bases between them. CDR3 DNA sequence: TGTGCCAGCAGTTTCGCCGACCCGACTAGGGTCGTTCCCTACGAGCAGTACTTC. It encodes CASSFADPTRVVPYEQYF.

The chain uses TRBV5-1 and TRBJ2-6; 7 nucleotides match TRBD1. CDR3 size: 17 residues. V shed 0 bases and J 2 bases; nucleotides not matched to a gene: 5. CDR1 is SGHRS, CDR2 YFSETQ, per germline. The CDR3 is CASSLGATGAGANVLTF. In DNA form, the CDR3 reads TGCGCCAGCAGCTTGGGGGCTACAGGGGCTGGGGCCAACGTCCTGACTTTC.

As for this clonotype: One junction end disagrees with the germline gene, perhaps due to a read error. This chain links TRBV5-4 with TRBJ2-3; 11 bases align to TRBD2. The V gene's germline CDR1 is SGHNT and CDR2 YYREEE (reference sequence). This CDR3 contains 16 residues. The DNA of the CDR3 is TGTGCCAGCAGATCCGGGACTAGCGGTTTCACAGATAGGCAGTATTTT. This gives the protein CASRSGTSGFTDRQYF.

This clonotype was detected only a few times. The chain's CDR3 is CASSLRTSGRTNEQFF. As DNA, the CDR3 is TGTGCCAGCAGTTTACGGACTAGCGGGAGGACCAATGAGCAGTTCTTC. The chain uses TRBV5-6 and TRBJ2-1; 14 nucleotides match TRBD2. There are 16 residues in the CDR3. The V gene end was trimmed by 5 bases and the J gene end by 6 bases; junction bases not matched to a gene: 7. Germline V gives CDR1 SGHDT, CDR2 YYEEEE.

This chain joins TRBV23-1 and TRBJ2-1; tentative D call: TRBD2 (7 bases). TRBV23-1 is an ORF; its function is uncertain. This CDR3 region has 21 residues. Trimming took off 0 bases at V and 5 bases at J, with 29 bases between the two ends. The CDR3, as DNA: TGCGCCAGCAGTCAATCGGGCCGGGGGGCGAAACGGGACCTCGGCGACAATGAGCAGTTCTTC. Protein sequence: CASSQSGRGAKRDLGDNEQFF.

The chain is built from TRBV7-8 and TRBJ2-1; TRBD2 matches 10 bases. J was trimmed by 9 bases and V by 3 bases; bases with no gene match: 17. Germline loops: CDR1 SGHVS, CDR2 FQNEAQ. The CDR3 extends over 18 amino acids. Here the CDR3 DNA reads TGTGCCAGCAGCTTTTTGAATAGCCTAGCGGGAGTGAAGGGTGAGCAGTTCTTC. This codes for CASSFLNSLAGVKGEQFF.

CDR3 residues: CASSHLGRMYF. CDR3 nucleotide sequence: TGCGCCAGCAGCCACCTTGGACGCATGTACTTC. The chain couples TRBV4-1 to TRBJ2-7; D unresolved. The germline V and J ends were trimmed by 3 bases and 12 bases, with 12 bases remaining between them. This CDR3 has 11 residues. Germline values: CDR1 MGHRA, CDR2 YSYEKL.

This chain connects TRBV15 to TRBJ2-7, with 13 bases fitting TRBD2. After removal of 6 bases from V and 2 bases from J, the junction contained 7 bases not matched to a gene. CDR3 size: 16 residues. Per the germline V gene, CDR1 is LNHNV and CDR2 is YYDKDF (reference sequence). CDR3 amino acids: CATSGTSGILAYEQYF. CDR3 nucleotide sequence: TGTGCCACCAGTGGGACTAGCGGGATCCTGGCCTACGAGCAGTACTTC.

The chain has TRBV6-1 and TRBJ2-1, with TRBD2 matching over 8 bases. The V gene end was trimmed by 10 bases and the J gene end by 9 bases; junction bases not matched to a gene: 14. The CDR3 consists of 14 residues. Looked up from germline, CDR1 is MNHNS and CDR2 is SASEGT. CDR3 loop: CAIKPRLATAEQFF. CDR3 DNA: TGTGCCATTAAACCCCGACTAGCGACCGCTGAGCAGTTCTTC.

This sequence joins TRBV5-4 and TRBJ1-2, with a possible D match to TRBD1 (5 bases). There are 15 residues in the CDR3. V was trimmed by 0 bases and J by 6 bases, leaving 15 bases between them. Per the germline V gene, CDR1 is SGHNT and CDR2 is YYREEE (reference sequence). Written as DNA, the CDR3 is TGTGCCAGCAGCTTGGGACCGGGGCAAGATGATGGCTACACCTTC. Residues: CASSLGPGQDDGYTF. The complete variable domain, with remaining parts taken from reference TRBV5-4 and TRBJ1-2, reads ETGVTQSPTHLIKTRGQQVTLRCSSQSGHNTVSWYQQALGQGPQFIFQYYREEENGRGNFPPRFSGLQFPNYSSELNVNALELDDSALYLCASSLGPGQDDGYTFGSGTRLTVV.

This clonotype was observed a few times. The chain carries TRBV20-1 and TRBJ2-7, with no clear D. Germline loops: CDR1 DFQATT, CDR2 SNEGSKA (reference sequence). V was shortened by 5 bases and J by 4 bases, with 18 bases between the two germline ends. This CDR3 has 14 amino acids. The CDR3 protein is CSASPPQGNYEQYF. CDR3 nucleotides: TGCAGTGCTTCCCCCCCCCAAGGGAATTACGAGCAGTACTTC.

This clonotype was found a few times. The chain uses TRBV24-1 and TRBJ2-3, with 8 nucleotides matching TRBD2. The CDR3 totals 14 residues. J lost 0 bases, V lost 6 bases, and 1 base had no gene match. Germline V gene sequence: CDR1 KGHDR, CDR2 SFDVKD. CDR3 DNA: TGTGCCACCAGTAGCGGGAGTAGCACAGATACGCAGTATTTT. It translates to CATSSGSSTDTQYF.